What follows are 21 T cell receptor beta chains derived from one specimen sequenced in a study of blood T cell repertoires in COVID-19. Here immunoSEQ multiplex PCR was the method, and the copy in TCRdb shows in-frame clones only, minus some. The sample consists of 45,000 or so clones, about nine tenths of them appearing once. Sequencing was performed on peripheral blood. Receptor source: a human donor in a cohort sampled during active COVID-19.

Only a few counts were recorded for this clone. The chain recombines TRBV2 with TRBJ2-2; 16 positions agree with TRBD2. The CDR3 consists of 14 residues. CDR1 SNHLY and CDR2 FYNNEI come from the germline V gene. V shed 6 bases, J shed 12 bases, and the junction held 4 bases outside the gene matches. CDR3 sequence reads: CASSGTSGGGKLFF. The DNA of the CDR3 is TGTGCCAGCAGCGGGACTAGCGGGGGGGGTAAGCTGTTTTTT.

The chain is built from TRBV9 and TRBJ2-3; 11 nucleotides line up with TRBD2. V lost 3 bases and J lost 0; bases outside the gene matches: 3. The germline CDR1 and CDR2 sequences are SGDLS and YYNGEE. This CDR3 is built from 16 residues. The CDR3 sequence: CASSDRLAGSTDTQYF. CDR3 sequence (DNA): TGTGCCAGCAGCGACAGACTAGCGGGAAGCACAGATACGCAGTATTTT. The whole variable domain, remainder taken from reference TRBV9 and TRBJ2-3, is DSGVTQTPKHLITATGQRVTLRCSPRSGDLSVYWYQQSLDQGLQFLIQYYNGEERAKGNILERFSAQQFPDLHSELNLSSLELGDSALYFCASSDRLAGSTDTQYFGPGTRLTVL.

In this sample, this clone turned up a few times. V usage is TRBV3-1 (or the pseudogene TRBV3-2) and J usage is TRBJ2-2, with D possibly TRBD1 on 6 matching bases. The germline V and J ends were trimmed by 4 bases and 3 bases, with 12 bases remaining between them. The CDR3 is made up of 15 amino acids. Looked up from germline, CDR1 is LGHDT and CDR2 is YNNKEL (reference sequence). The CDR3 nucleotides are TGTGCCAGCAGCCGGGACCCAGGGGACACCGGGGAGCTGTTTTTT. It translates to CASSRDPGDTGELFF.

The CDR3 bases are TGTGCCAGCAGTCCAGCCGGGATGTACGAGCAGTACTTC. Translation gives CASSPAGMYEQYF. The V call is TRBV12-3 or TRBV12-4, the J call TRBJ2-7; maybe TRBD2 (5 bases). Trimming cost V 5 bases and J 4 bases, with 12 bases left between them. The CDR3 totals 13 residues.

This sequence joins TRBV18 and TRBJ2-5, with 10 positions matching TRBD1. This CDR3 is 15 amino acids long. The germline V gene encodes CDR1 KGHSH and CDR2 LQKENI. V shed 3 bases, J shed 7 bases, and the junction held 8 bases outside the gene matches. For the CDR3, the DNA is TGTGCCAGCTCACCTGACAGGGGGCCTACTGGGACCCAGTACTTC. This gives the protein CASSPDRGPTGTQYF.

This chain links TRBV30 with TRBJ1-6; tentatively, D is TRBD1 (5 bases). Trimming stripped 3 bases from V and 9 bases from J, with 12 bases between. Germline CDR1 is GTSNPN and CDR2 is SVGIG (reference sequence). The CDR3 is 13 amino acids. CDR3 DNA sequence: TGTGCCTGGAGAGCCCAGGGCATTTCACCCCTCCACTTT. Translation gives CAWRAQGISPLHF.

The chain uses TRBV3-1 (or the pseudogene TRBV3-2) and TRBJ2-5, with D possibly TRBD1 on 5 matching bases. The CDR3 has 15 residues. The germline V and J ends were trimmed by 5 bases and 2 bases, with 15 bases remaining between them. Looked up from germline, CDR1 is LGHDT and CDR2 is YNNKEL (reference sequence). CDR3 in DNA: TGTGCCAGCAGCGAAGGGATAGGGGCACAAGAGACCCAGTACTTC. Its translation: CASSEGIGAQETQYF.

The rearrangement uses TRBV27 and TRBJ2-7; 8 positions match TRBD2. Germline CDR1 is MNHEY and CDR2 is SMNVEV (reference sequence). J lost 2 bases, V lost 10 bases, and 16 bases had no gene match. The CDR3 is made up of 16 amino acids. CDR3 protein: CATLPLSSGVAYEQYF. For the CDR3, the DNA is TGTGCCACCTTACCTTTAAGTAGCGGGGTAGCCTACGAGCAGTACTTC.

This chain links TRBV11-3 with TRBJ2-2; 7 bases are shared with TRBD1. The CDR3 covers 17 residues. Looked up from germline, CDR1 is SGHNT and CDR2 is YENEEA. V trimming: 5 bases; J trimming: 3 bases; junction bases outside the gene matches: 12. The CDR3 sequence: CASSLQRDRGDTGELFF. CDR3 nucleotide sequence: TGTGCCAGCAGCCTTCAACGGGACAGAGGGGACACCGGGGAGCTGTTTTTT. Full variable domain (remainder filled in from reference TRBV11-3 and TRBJ2-2): EAGVVQSPRYKIIEKKQPVAFWCNPISGHNTLYWYLQNLGQGPELLIRYENEEAVDDSQLPKDRFSAERLKGVDSTLKIQPAELGDSAVYLCASSLQRDRGDTGELFFGEGSRLTVL.

This chain connects TRBV23-1 to TRBJ2-3; a possible D gene is TRBD1 (6 bases). TRBV23-1 is marked as an open reading frame, function uncertain. The CDR3 extends over 17 amino acids. The V and J ends lost 2 bases and 2 bases respectively, with 17 bases between them. The CDR3 DNA sequence: TGCGCCAGCAGTCAAACGGGGACAAATGGCCCCACAGATACGCAGTATTTT. Protein sequence: CASSQTGTNGPTDTQYF.

The chain has TRBV7-2 and TRBJ2-2, with TRBD1 matching over 7 bases. CDR1 and CDR2 (germline): SGHTA, FQGNSA. J was trimmed by 7 bases and V by 4 bases; bases with no gene match: 6. The CDR3 totals 14 residues. The CDR3 coding sequence is TGTGCCAGCAGCTACAAGACAGGGATCGGGGAGCTGTTTTTT. It yields the protein CASSYKTGIGELFF.

This clone was seen a single time. V and J are TRBV19 and TRBJ1-5; TRBD1 is a possible D gene (5 bases). Trimming pared 7 bases from V and 0 bases from J, leaving 10 bases between. The CDR3 is made up of 14 amino acids. CDR1 is LNHDA, CDR2 SQIVND, per germline (reference sequence). DNA for the CDR3: TGTGCCAGTACGAACAGGAGTAGCAATCAGCCCCAGCATTTT. It yields the protein CASTNRSSNQPQHF.

The chain employs TRBV7-2 and TRBJ2-1; D uncertain. Trimming cost V 4 bases and J 1 base, with 11 bases left between them. Germline CDR1 is SGHTA and CDR2 is FQGNSA. The CDR3 spans 15 residues. The CDR3 sequence: CASSSQNPSYNEQFF. Here the CDR3 DNA reads TGTGCCAGCAGCTCACAGAATCCTTCCTACAATGAGCAGTTCTTC. The full variable domain, in which reference TRBV7-2 and TRBJ2-1 provide the parts outside the CDR3, is GAGVSQSPSNKVTEKGKDVELRCDPISGHTALYWYRQSLGQGLEFLIYFQGNSAPDKSGLPSDRFSAERTGGSVSTLTIQRTQQEDSAVYLCASSSQNPSYNEQFFGPGTRLTVL.

The chain has TRBV5-1 and TRBJ1-2; 7 bases align to TRBD1. V was pared by 4 bases and J by 8 bases, with 11 bases of the junction left unmatched. The germline V gene has CDR1 SGHRS and CDR2 YFSETQ. This CDR3 has 14 amino acids. In nucleotides, the CDR3 is TGCGCCAGCAGCCTTCTAACGTCAGGGGGAGGCTACACCTTC. Translated: CASSLLTSGGGYTF.

This chain connects TRBV5-5 to TRBJ1-6, with D tentatively TRBD1 (5 bases). The CDR3 extends over 15 amino acids. Germline CDR1 SGHKS, CDR2 YYEKEE (reference sequence). V dropped 1 base and J dropped 4 bases, with 9 bases sitting between them. The CDR3 protein is CASSLRPGYNSPLHF. CDR3 DNA sequence: TGTGCCAGCAGCTTGCGGCCAGGGTATAATTCACCCCTCCACTTT.

Only one count was recorded for this clone. This chain joins TRBV7-9 and TRBJ2-3; 16 bases map to TRBD2. Trimming at V came to 5 bases and at J to 6 bases, leaving 8 bases not matched to a gene. Germline V gene sequence: CDR1 SEHNR, CDR2 FQNEAQ (reference sequence). The CDR3 runs 17 residues. The CDR3 is CASSGPGLAGGLDTQYF. The CDR3 region has the DNA TGTGCCAGCAGCGGCCCGGGACTAGCGGGGGGGCTCGATACGCAGTATTTT.

This rearrangement joins TRBV5-8 to TRBJ2-1; a possible D gene is TRBD2 (7 bases). The V end was cut by 4 bases, the J end by 5 bases, with 16 bases between. Germline CDR1 and CDR2: SGHTS and YDEGEE. This CDR3 region has 15 residues. In DNA form, the CDR3 reads TGTGCCAGCAGCGAGGGGGGGGCCCTACACAATGAGCAGTTCTTC. It codes for CASSEGGALHNEQFF.

The chain links TRBV5-4 to TRBJ1-4, with D unclear. Trimming pared 0 bases from V and 6 bases from J, leaving 6 bases between. The CDR3 runs 13 residues. CDR1 is SGHNT, CDR2 YYREEE, per germline (reference sequence). CDR3 sequence: CASSLAGDEKLFF. CDR3 sequence (DNA): TGTGCCAGCAGCTTGGCGGGAGATGAAAAACTGTTTTTT.

CDR3 coding DNA: TGTGCCAGCAGCCCTCGGACAGGGTTAGACGAGCAGTACTTC. Translation gives CASSPRTGLDEQYF. The V gene is TRBV5-4, the J gene TRBJ2-7, with 8 bases that match TRBD1. Germline V gives CDR1 SGHNT, CDR2 YYREEE (reference sequence). The CDR3 runs to 14 residues. J was trimmed by 5 bases and V by 4 bases; bases with no gene match: 8.

The chain's CDR3 is CASRSRQGAPDTQYF. In DNA, the CDR3 is TGTGCCAGCAGGAGTCGACAGGGGGCCCCAGATACGCAGTATTTT. The chain employs TRBV6-5 and TRBJ2-3; 10 nucleotides align to TRBD1. CDR1 and CDR2 from the germline V gene are MNHEY and SVGAGI. This CDR3 is 15 amino acids long. V was pared by 6 bases and J by 4 bases, with 7 bases of the junction left unmatched.

Written as DNA, the CDR3 is TGTGCTAGTGGTTTGGTACGGACAGGTGGTGATCAGCCCCAGCATTTT. This encodes CASGLVRTGGDQPQHF. The V and J genes are TRBV12-5 and TRBJ1-5; 7 bases align to TRBD1. CDR1 and CDR2 (germline): LGHNT, FRNRAP. The CDR3 runs 16 residues. V dropped 0 bases and J dropped 5; count of bases not matched to a gene: 7.